This T cell receptor beta chain was sequenced during a study of T cell responses to AZD1222 COVID-19 vaccine. Points from the study as a whole: Along spike, vaccine-associated CD4 TCRs were found throughout, with dominance at 160-218 and 743-854.

CDR1 KGHSH and CDR2 LQKENI come from the germline V gene. Trimming took off 2 bases at V and 2 bases at J, with 10 bases between the two ends. CDR3 length: 15 amino acids. This table comes from immunoSEQ multiplex PCR, and its TCRdb copy is limited to in-frame clones, with some not included. The sample has 170,000 or so clones; roughly nine tenths are singletons. Note on this clone: The antigen is unknown.

Source: peripheral blood, taken on day 0 of AZD1222 vaccination. This rearrangement joins TRBV18 to TRBJ2-4, with D unclear. The receptor was derived from an adult in good health. CDR3 loop: CASSPGLSTKNIQYF. In DNA, the CDR3 is TGTGCCAGCTCACCAGGGCTCTCTACCAAAAACATTCAGTACTTC.